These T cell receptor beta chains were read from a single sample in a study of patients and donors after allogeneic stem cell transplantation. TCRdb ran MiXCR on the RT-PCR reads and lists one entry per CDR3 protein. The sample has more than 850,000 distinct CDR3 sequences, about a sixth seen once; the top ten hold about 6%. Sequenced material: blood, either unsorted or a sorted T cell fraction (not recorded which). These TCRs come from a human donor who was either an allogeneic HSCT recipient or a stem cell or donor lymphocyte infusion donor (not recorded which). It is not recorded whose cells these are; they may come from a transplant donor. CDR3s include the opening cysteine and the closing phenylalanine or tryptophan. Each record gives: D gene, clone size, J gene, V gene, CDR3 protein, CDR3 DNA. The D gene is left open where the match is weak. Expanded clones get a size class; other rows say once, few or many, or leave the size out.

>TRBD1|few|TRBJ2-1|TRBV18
CASSRPWDRGYDEQFF
TGTGCCAGCTCACGTCCATGGGACAGGGGGTACGATGAGCAGTTCTTC
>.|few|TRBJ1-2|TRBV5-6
CASSKHREANYGYTF
TGTGCCAGCAGTAAACACAGGGAGGCTAACTATGGCTACACCTTC
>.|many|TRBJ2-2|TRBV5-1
CASSLSVSSGTGELFF
TGCGCCAGCAGCTTGTCAGTCAGCTCGGGCACCGGGGAGCTGTTTTTT
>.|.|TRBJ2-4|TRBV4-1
CASSQPGTGKNIQYF
TGCGCCAGCAGCCAACCGGGAACGGGCAAAAACATTCAGTACTTC
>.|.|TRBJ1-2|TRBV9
CASSKRVNYGYTF
TGTGCCAGCAGCAAACGGGTAAACTATGGCTACACCTTC
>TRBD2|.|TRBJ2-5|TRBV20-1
CSARKGLGYQETQYF
TGCAGTGCTAGAAAGGGACTAGGGTACCAAGAGACCCAGTACTTC
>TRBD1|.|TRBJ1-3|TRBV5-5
CASSYRQGFGGNTIYF
TGTGCCAGCAGCTACCGACAGGGCTTTGGTGGAAACACCATATATTTT
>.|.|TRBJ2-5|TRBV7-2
CASLQASLETQYF
TGTGCCAGCCTTCAGGCCAGCTTGGAGACCCAGTACTTC
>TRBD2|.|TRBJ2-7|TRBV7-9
CASSPSRAAGSYEQYF
TGTGCCAGCAGCCCGAGCAGGGCAGCGGGGTCTTACGAGCAGTACTTC
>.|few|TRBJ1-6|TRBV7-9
CASSQDSNNSPLHF
TGTGCCAGCAGCCAAGACAGTAATAATTCACCCCTCCACTTT
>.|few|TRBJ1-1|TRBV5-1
CASSLGWDDTEAFF
TGCGCCAGCAGCTTGGGGTGGGACGACACTGAAGCTTTCTTT
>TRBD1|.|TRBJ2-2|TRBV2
CASRGQGRPGELFF
TGTGCCAGCAGAGGACAGGGGAGACCCGGGGAGCTGTTTTTT
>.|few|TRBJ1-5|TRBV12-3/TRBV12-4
CASRGSSNQPQHF
TGTGCCAGCCGGGGGTCGAGCAATCAGCCCCAGCATTTT
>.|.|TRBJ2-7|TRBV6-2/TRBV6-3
CASSSLNVQNSYEQYF
TGTGCCAGCAGTTCCCTAAATGTCCAGAACTCCTACGAGCAGTACTTC
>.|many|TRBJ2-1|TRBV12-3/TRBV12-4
CASSSGGPNEQFF
TGTGCCAGCAGTTCAGGGGGGCCGAATGAGCAGTTCTTC
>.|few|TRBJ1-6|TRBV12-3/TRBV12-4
CASNQGRGNSPLHF
TGTGCCAGCAATCAGGGGAGGGGTAATTCACCCCTCCACTTT
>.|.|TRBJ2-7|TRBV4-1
CASSQLERTDHYEQYF
TGCGCCAGCAGCCAACTCGAGCGGACAGACCACTACGAGCAGTACTTC
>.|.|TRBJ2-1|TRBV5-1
CASSLGAKGSYNEQFF
TGCGCCAGCAGCTTGGGGGCCAAAGGCTCCTACAATGAGCAGTTCTTC
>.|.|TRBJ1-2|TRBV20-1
CSAALIAYPDGYTF
TGCAGTGCAGCCTTGATTGCCTATCCCGACGGCTACACCTTC
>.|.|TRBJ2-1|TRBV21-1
CASSKGGEESSLSEQFF
TGTGCCAGCAGCAAGGGAGGGGAGGAATCGTCCCTCAGTGAGCAGTTCTTC
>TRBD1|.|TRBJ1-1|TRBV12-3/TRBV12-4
CASSFGTGATEAFF
TGTGCCAGCAGTTTCGGGACAGGGGCCACTGAAGCTTTCTTT
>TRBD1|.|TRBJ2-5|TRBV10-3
CAISDPDRGLYQETQYF
TGTGCCATCAGTGACCCGGACAGGGGCTTGTACCAAGAGACCCAGTACTTC
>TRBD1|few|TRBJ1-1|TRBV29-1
CSVSRDSEMNTEAFF
TGCAGCGTGAGCCGGGACAGCGAAATGAACACTGAAGCTTTCTTT
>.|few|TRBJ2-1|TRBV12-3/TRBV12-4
CASSLRVSGASNEQFF
TGTGCCAGCAGTTTAAGGGTTAGCGGAGCCTCCAATGAGCAGTTCTTC
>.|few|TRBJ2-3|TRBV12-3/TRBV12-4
CASRGGPFTDTQYF
TGTGCCAGCAGGGGCGGCCCCTTCACAGATACGCAGTATTTT
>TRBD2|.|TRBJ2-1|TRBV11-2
CASHYGLAGDEQFF
TGTGCCAGCCACTACGGACTAGCTGGGGATGAGCAGTTCTTC
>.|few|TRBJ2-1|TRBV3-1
CASSPPSTYNEQFF
TGTGCCAGCAGCCCCCCCTCTACCTACAATGAGCAGTTCTTC
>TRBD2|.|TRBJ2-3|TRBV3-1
CASSHPSGGRTDTQYF
TGTGCCAGCAGCCATCCTAGCGGGGGGCGGACAGATACGCAGTATTTT
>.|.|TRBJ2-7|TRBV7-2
CASSSGAGDTYEQYF
TGTGCCAGCAGCTCAGGAGCGGGCGATACCTACGAGCAGTACTTC
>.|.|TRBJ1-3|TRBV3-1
CASSQRRLGNTIYF
TGTGCCAGCAGCCAGCGACGGCTTGGAAACACCATATATTTT
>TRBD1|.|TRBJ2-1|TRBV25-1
CAVDRGKNEQFF
TGTGCCGTTGACAGGGGTAAAAATGAGCAGTTCTTC
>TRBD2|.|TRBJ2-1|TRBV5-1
CASSRRTSGSEIEQFF
TGCGCCAGCAGCCGGCGGACTAGCGGGAGTGAGATTGAGCAGTTCTTC